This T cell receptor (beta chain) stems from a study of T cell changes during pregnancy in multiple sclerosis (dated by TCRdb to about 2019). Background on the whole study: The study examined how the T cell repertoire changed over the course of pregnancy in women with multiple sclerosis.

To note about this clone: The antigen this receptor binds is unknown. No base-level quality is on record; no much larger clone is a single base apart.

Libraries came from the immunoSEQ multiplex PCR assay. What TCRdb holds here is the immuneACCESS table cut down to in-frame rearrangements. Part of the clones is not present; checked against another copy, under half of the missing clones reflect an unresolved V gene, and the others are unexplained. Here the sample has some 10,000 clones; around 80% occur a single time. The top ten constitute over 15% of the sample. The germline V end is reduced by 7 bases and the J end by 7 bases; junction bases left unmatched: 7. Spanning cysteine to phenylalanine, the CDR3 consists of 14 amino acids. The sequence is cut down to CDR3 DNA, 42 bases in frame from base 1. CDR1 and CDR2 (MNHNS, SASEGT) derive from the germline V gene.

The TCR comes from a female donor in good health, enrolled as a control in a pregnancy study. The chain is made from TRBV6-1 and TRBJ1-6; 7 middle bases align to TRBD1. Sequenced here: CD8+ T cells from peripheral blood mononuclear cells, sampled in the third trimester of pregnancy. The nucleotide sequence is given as TGTGCCAGCAAGGAGGGGGCAGAAAATTCACCCCTCCACTTT. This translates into CASKEGAENSPLHF.